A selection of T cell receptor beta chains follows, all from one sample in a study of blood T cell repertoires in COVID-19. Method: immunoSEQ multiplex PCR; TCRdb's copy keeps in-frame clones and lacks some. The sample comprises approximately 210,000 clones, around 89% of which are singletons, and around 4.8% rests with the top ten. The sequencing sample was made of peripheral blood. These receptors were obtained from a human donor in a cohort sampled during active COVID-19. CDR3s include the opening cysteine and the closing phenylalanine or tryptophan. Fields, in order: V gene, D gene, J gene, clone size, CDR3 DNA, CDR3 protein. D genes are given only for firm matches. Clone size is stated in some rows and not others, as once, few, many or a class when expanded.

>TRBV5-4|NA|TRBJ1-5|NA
TGTGCCAGCAGCTTGGGAGGGAGCTCCGCACAGCCCCAGCATTTT
CASSLGGSSAQPQHF
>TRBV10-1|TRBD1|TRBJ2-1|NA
TGCGCCAGCAGTCCGGGGACAGGGGGTACTGAGCAGTTCTTC
CASSPGTGGTEQFF
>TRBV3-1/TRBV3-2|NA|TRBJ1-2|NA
TGTGCCAGCAGCTTTCCCGGGTTTGGCTACACCTTC
CASSFPGFGYTF
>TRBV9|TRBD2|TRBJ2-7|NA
TGTGCCAGCAGCCCGGGCCCTAGCGGGAGGGCCGAGCAGTACTTC
CASSPGPSGRAEQYF
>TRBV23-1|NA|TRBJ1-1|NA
TGCGCCAGCAGCCGAGAGCCCAGGGGAGAGGGGTTGGCTTTCTTT
CASSREPRGEGLAFF
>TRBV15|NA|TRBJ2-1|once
TGTGCCACCAACCCGGGTGTCCGATTGGATGAGCAGTTCTTC
CATNPGVRLDEQFF
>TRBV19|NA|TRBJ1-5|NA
TGTGCCAGTAGTCCAGAAGATAGCAATCAGCCCCAGCATTTT
CASSPEDSNQPQHF
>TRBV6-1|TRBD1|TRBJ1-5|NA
TGTGCCAGCAGTGGACTTCCCGGGACAGGGAGCAATCAGCCCCAGCATTTT
CASSGLPGTGSNQPQHF
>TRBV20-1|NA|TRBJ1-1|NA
TGCAGTGCTAGTCCGGGACAAAGGAACACTGAAGCTTTCTTT
CSASPGQRNTEAFF
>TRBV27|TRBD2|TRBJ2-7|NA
TGTGCCAGCAGTTCCTTTGGACTAGCGGGGGAATACGAGCAGTACTTC
CASSSFGLAGEYEQYF
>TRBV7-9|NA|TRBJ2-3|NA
TGTGCCAGCAGCTTAGCAGGAGGGGGCAGAGATACGCAGTATTTT
CASSLAGGGRDTQYF
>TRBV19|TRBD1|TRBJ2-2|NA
TGTGCCAGTAGTATAAGGTCAGGGGGACGGACCGGGGAGCTGTTTTTT
CASSIRSGGRTGELFF
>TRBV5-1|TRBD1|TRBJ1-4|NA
TGCGCCAGCAGCTTGGACAGGGGAAAACTGTTTTTT
CASSLDRGKLFF
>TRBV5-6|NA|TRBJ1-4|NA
TGTGCCAGCAGCTTGGGCCAGACAACTAATGAAAAACTGTTTTTT
CASSLGQTTNEKLFF
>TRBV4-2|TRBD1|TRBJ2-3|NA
TGTGCCAGCAGCCAAGAAAGGACAGGGGGAACAGATACGCAGTATTTT
CASSQERTGGTDTQYF
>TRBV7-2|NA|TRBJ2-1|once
TGTGCCAGCAGCCAGGGTCAGGCTTGGAATGAGCAGTTCTTC
CASSQGQAWNEQFF
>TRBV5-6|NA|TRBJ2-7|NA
TGTGCCAGCAGCTTGGGGGCCCCCACAGGGTTTGAACGCTACGAGCAGTACTTC
CASSLGAPTGFERYEQYF
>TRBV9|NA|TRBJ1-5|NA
TGTGCCAGCAGCTATGAAGGGGCTTACAATCAGCCCCAGCATTTT
CASSYEGAYNQPQHF
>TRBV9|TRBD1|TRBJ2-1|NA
TGTGCCAGCAGCGCACTGACGGGACAGGGTAATGAGCAGTTCTTC
CASSALTGQGNEQFF
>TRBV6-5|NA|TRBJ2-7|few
TGTGCCAGCCAAGGAGGGGACCGAATCTACGAGCAGTACTTC
CASQGGDRIYEQYF
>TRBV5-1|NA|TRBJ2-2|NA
TGCGCCAGCAGCTTGGAAGGCGGAACCGGGGAGCTGTTTTTT
CASSLEGGTGELFF
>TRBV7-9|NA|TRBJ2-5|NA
TGTGCCAGCAGCTTACCCGAAACAGGGAGCCAAGAGACCCAGTACTTC
CASSLPETGSQETQYF
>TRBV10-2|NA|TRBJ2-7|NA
TGCGCCAGCAGTGAACCCGGGACACAGTACTACGAGCAGTACTTC
CASSEPGTQYYEQYF
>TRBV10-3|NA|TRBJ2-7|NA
TGTGCCATCAGTGACTCTGGAGGCTACGAGCAGTACTTC
CAISDSGGYEQYF
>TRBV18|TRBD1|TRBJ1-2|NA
TGTGCCAGCTCAGCGAACAGGGGGCGCTCCTATGGCTACACCTTC
CASSANRGRSYGYTF
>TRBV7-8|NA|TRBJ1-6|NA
TGTGCCAGCAGCCCCCGGGCCACGGGGAGTTCACCCCTCCACTTT
CASSPRATGSSPLHF
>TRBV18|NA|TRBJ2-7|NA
TGTGCCAGCTCACCAGCGATTATCCCCCCCTACGAGCAGTACTTC
CASSPAIIPPYEQYF
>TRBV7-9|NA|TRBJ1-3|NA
TGTGCCGGGAGGGGGGCAGGCTCTGGAAACACCATATATTTT
CAGRGAGSGNTIYF
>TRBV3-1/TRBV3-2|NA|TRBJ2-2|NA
TGTGCCAGCAGCCAATATCAGACCGGGGAGCTGTTTTTT
CASSQYQTGELFF
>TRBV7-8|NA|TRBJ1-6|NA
TGTGCCAGCAGCTTAGCAACAGGGAGGGATTCACCCCTCCACTTT
CASSLATGRDSPLHF
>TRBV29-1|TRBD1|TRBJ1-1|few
TGCAGCGTAGCCGGGACAGCGAGACGGATGAACACTGAAGCTTTCTTT
CSVAGTARRMNTEAFF
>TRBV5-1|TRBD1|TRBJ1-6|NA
TGCGCCAGCAGCTTGGTATCTAATTTGAACGTCGACAGGGTGAATTCACCCCTCCACTTT
CASSLVSNLNVDRVNSPLHF
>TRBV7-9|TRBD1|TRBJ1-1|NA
TGTGCCAGCAGCTTAGCGGGACAGGCCATGAACACTGAAGCTTTCTTT
CASSLAGQAMNTEAFF
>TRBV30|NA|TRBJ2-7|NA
TGTGCCTGGAGTGTAGTAGGGGGCTACGAGCAGTACTTC
CAWSVVGGYEQYF
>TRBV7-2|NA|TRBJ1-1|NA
TGTGCCAGCAGCCTGACAGGCCTAGGAACTTTCTTT
CASSLTGLGTFF
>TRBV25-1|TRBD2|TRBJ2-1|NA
TGTGCCAGCAGCGGGAGGGATTCCTACAATGAGCAGTTCTTC
CASSGRDSYNEQFF
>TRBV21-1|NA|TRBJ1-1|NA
TGTGCCAGCAGCAAAGAATGGAGACCGACGAACACTGAAGCTTTCTTT
CASSKEWRPTNTEAFF
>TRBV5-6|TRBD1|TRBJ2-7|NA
TGTGCCAGCAGTTCCCCCCGGACAGGGCCCCCCTACGAGCAGTACTTC
CASSSPRTGPPYEQYF
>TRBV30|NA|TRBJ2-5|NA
TGTGCCTGGAGTCAGTCCGGGGAGACCCAGTACTTC
CAWSQSGETQYF
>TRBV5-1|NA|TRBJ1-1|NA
TGCGCCAGCAGCTTGTTACAGGGTGGCACTGAAGCTTTCTTT
CASSLLQGGTEAFF
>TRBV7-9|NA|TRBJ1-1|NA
TGTGCCAGCAGTCCACAGAACACTGAAGCTTTCTTT
CASSPQNTEAFF
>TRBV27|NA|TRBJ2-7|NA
TGTGCCAGCAGGTTAGGAGGGCCCTCCTACGAGCAGTACTTC
CASRLGGPSYEQYF
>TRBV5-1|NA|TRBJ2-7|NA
TGCGCCAGCAGCTTGGGGGCAGGAACAGCCTACGAGCAGTACTTC
CASSLGAGTAYEQYF
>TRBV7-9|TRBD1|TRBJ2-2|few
TGTGCCAGGGGACAGCAACAGGACGGGGAGCTGTTTTTT
CARGQQQDGELFF
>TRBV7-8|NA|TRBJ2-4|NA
TGTGCCAGCAGCGAACGCGTTTGGGCAGGCTCCAAAAACATTCAGTACTTC
CASSERVWAGSKNIQYF
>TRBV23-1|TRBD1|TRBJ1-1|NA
TGCGCCAGCAGGGGACAGCCGAACACTGAAGCTTTCTTT
CASRGQPNTEAFF
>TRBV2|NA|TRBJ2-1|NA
TGTGCCAGCAGGGGGAGATACTCCTACAATGAGCAGTTCTTC
CASRGRYSYNEQFF
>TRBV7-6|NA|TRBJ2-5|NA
TGTGCCAGCAGCTTACCAGATGGGAGGGAGACCCAGTACTTC
CASSLPDGRETQYF
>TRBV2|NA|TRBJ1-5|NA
TGTGCCAGCAGGCTGGGCGGGGCAAGCAATCAGCCCCAGCATTTT
CASRLGGASNQPQHF
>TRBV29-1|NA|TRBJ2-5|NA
TGCAGCGAGGGGGGAGGACCCGGGGAGACCCAGTACTTC
CSEGGGPGETQYF
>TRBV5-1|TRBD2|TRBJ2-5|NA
TGCGCCAGCAGATTAACGGGACTAGCGGGACTTGAGACCCAGTACTTC
CASRLTGLAGLETQYF